This TCR beta chain is drawn from a study of cytomegalovirus exposure and HLA in healthy donors. Study details: Roughly 86 million unique TCRs from HLA-typed donors made up an early data release. Study-level points and caveats: Within a later analysis, the majority of CMV-associated TCR beta chains appeared HLA-restricted.

The CDR3 runs to 10 residues. CDR1 is MNHNS and CDR2 is SASEGT in the germline V gene. V lost 6 bases, J lost 9 bases, and 6 bases lay in between. The PCR had 60 Vbeta and 13 Jbeta primers. Generated by immunoSEQ multiplex PCR, the TCRdb table keeps only in-frame clones and is missing some. The sample consists of around 200,000 clones, 79% of them appearing once. This clone was seen a single time. Its cognate antigen is unknown. The chain links TRBV6-1 to TRBJ2-1; D remains unclear. The sequence derives from a woman aged 30 to 39 in good health and CMV-seropositive. The sample comprised PBMCs. The CDR3 DNA follows: TGTGCCAGCAGGCAGCGTGAGCAGTTCTTC. The encoded protein is CASRQREQFF.